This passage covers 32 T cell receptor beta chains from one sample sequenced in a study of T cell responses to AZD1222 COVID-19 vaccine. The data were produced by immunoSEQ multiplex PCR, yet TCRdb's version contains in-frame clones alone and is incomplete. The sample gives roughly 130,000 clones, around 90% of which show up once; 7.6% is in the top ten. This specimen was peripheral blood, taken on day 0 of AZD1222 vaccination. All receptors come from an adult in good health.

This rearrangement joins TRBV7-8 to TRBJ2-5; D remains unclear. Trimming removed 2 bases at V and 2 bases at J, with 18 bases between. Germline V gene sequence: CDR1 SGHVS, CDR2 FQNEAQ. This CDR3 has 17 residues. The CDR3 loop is CASSLLPTKELQETQYF. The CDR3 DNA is TGTGCCAGCAGCTTATTACCGACGAAGGAACTACAAGAGACCCAGTACTTC.

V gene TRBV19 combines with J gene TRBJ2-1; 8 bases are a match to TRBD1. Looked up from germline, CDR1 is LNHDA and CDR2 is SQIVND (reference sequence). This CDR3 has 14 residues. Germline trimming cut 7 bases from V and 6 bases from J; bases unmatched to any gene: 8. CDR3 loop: CASNNQGASNEQFF. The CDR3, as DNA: TGTGCCAGTAATAATCAGGGGGCCAGCAATGAGCAGTTCTTC.

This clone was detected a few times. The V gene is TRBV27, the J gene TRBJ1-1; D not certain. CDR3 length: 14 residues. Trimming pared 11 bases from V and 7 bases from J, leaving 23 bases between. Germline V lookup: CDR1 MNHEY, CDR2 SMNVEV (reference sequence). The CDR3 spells CARTGRMGGREAFF. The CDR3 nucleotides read TGTGCCCGAACCGGGCGCATGGGCGGTCGTGAAGCTTTCTTT.

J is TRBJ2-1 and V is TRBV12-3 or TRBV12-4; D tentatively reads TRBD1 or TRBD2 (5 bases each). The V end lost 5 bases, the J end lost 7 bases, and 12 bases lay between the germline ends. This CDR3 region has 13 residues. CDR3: CASSIRDRNEQFF. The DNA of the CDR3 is TGTGCCAGCAGTATCCGGGACCGAAATGAGCAGTTCTTC.

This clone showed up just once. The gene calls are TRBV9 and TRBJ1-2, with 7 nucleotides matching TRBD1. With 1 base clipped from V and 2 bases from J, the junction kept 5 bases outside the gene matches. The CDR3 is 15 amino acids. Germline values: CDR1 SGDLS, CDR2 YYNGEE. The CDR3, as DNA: TGTGCCAGCAGCGTAAAGGCGGGACAGAACTATGGCTACACCTTC. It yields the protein CASSVKAGQNYGYTF.

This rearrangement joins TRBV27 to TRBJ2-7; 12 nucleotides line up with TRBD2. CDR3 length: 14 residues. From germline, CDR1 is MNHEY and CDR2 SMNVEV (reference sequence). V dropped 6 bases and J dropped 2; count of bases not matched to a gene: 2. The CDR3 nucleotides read TGTGCCAGCAGCAGGACTAGCGGGACCTACGAGCAGTACTTC. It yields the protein CASSRTSGTYEQYF.

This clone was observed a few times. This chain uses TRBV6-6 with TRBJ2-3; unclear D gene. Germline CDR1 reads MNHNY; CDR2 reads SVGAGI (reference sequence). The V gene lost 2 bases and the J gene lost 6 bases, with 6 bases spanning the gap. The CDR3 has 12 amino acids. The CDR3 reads CASSYGPDTQYF. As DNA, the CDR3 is TGTGCCAGCAGTTACGGTCCCGATACGCAGTATTTT.

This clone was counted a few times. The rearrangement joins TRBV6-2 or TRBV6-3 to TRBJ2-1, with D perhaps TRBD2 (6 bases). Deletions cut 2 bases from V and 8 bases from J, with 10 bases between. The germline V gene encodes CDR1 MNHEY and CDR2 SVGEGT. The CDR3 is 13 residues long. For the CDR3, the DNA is TGTGCCAGCAGTTACCGGGGGTTGGATGAGCAGTTCTTC. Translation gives CASSYRGLDEQFF.

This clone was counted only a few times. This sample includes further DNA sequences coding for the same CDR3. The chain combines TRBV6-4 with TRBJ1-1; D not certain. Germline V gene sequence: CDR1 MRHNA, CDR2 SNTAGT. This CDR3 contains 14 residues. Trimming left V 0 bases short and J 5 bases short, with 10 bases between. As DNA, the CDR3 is TGTGCCAGCAGTGACTCGAGTCGAGGGACTGAAGCTTTCTTT. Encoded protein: CASSDSSRGTEAFF.

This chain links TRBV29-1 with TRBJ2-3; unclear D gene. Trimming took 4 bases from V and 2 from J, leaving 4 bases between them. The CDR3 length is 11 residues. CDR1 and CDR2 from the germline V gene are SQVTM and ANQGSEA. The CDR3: CSVGLTDTQYF. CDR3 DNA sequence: TGCAGCGTTGGTCTCACAGATACGCAGTATTTT.

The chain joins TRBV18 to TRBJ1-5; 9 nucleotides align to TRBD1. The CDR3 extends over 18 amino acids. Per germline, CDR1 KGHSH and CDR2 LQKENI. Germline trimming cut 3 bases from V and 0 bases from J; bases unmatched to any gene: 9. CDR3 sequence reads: CASSPGTGSAYSNQPQHF. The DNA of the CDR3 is TGTGCCAGCTCACCTGGGACAGGGTCGGCTTATAGCAATCAGCCCCAGCATTTT.

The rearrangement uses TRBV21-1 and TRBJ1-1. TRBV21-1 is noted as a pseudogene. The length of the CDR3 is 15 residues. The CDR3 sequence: CASSKVTGAGTEAFF. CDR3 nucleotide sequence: TGTGCCAGCAGCAAAGTCACGGGGGCGGGCACTGAAGCTTTCTTT.

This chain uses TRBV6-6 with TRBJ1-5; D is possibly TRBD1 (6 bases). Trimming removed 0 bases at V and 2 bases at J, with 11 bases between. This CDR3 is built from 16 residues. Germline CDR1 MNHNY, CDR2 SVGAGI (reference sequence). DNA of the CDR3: TGTGCCAGCAGTTACTCGAGTTCAGGGGGCAATCAGCCCCAGCATTTT. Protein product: CASSYSSSGGNQPQHF.

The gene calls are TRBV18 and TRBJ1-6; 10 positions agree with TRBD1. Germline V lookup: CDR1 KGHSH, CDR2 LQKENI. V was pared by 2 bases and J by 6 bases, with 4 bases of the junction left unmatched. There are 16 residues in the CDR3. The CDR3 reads CASSPDRGRRNSPLHF. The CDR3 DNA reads TGTGCCAGCTCACCAGACAGGGGGCGACGTAATTCACCCCTCCACTTT.

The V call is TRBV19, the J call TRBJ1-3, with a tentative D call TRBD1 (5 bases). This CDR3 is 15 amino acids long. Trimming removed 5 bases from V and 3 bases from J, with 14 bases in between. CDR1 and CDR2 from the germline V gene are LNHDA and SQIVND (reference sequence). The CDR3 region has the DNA TGTGCCAGTAGTTCCATGGGGACGCTTGGAAACACCATATATTTT. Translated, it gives CASSSMGTLGNTIYF. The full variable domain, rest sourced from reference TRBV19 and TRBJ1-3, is DGGITQSPKYLFRKEGQNVTLSCEQNLNHDAMYWYRQDPGQGLRLIYYSQIVNDFQKGDIAEGYSVSREKKESFPLTVTSAQKNPTAFYLCASSSMGTLGNTIYFGEGSWLTVV.

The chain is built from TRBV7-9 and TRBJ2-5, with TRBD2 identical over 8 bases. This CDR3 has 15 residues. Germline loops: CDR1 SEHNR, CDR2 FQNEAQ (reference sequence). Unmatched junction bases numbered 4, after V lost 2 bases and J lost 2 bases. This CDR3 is CASSLTSGLQETQYF. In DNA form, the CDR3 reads TGTGCCAGCAGCTTAACTAGCGGCTTACAAGAGACCCAGTACTTC.

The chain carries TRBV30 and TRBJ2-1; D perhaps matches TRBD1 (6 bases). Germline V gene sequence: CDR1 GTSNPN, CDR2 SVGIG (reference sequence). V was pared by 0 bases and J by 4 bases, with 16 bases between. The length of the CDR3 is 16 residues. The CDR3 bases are TGTGCCTGGAGTGTCCGCCCCCGGGACACGTACAATGAGCAGTTCTTC. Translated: CAWSVRPRDTYNEQFF.

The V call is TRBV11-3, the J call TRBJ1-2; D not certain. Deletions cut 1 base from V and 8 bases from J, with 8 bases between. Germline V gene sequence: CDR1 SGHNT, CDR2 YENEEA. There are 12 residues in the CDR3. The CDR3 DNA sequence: TGTGCCAGCAGCTTAGGGGAGAGAGGCTACACCTTC. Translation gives CASSLGERGYTF.

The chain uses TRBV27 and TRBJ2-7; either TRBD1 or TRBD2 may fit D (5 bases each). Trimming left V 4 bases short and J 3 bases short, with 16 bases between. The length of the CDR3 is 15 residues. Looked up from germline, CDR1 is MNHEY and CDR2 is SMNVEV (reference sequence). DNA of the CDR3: TGTGCCAGCAGTTCCATCGGGGCAGGAGACTACGAGCAGTACTTC. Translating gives CASSSIGAGDYEQYF.

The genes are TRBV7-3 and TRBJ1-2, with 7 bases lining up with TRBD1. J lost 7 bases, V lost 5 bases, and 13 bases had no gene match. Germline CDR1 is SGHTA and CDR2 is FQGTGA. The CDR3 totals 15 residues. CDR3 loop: CASSPTGAPGGGYTF. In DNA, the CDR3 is TGTGCCAGCAGCCCAACAGGGGCCCCCGGGGGTGGCTACACCTTC.

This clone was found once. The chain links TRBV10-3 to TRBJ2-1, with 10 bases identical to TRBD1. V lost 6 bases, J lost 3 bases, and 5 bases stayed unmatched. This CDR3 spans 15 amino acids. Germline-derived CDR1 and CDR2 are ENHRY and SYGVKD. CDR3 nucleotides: TGTGCCATCAGGCCCGGGACAGGGGACTACAATGAGCAGTTCTTC. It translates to CAIRPGTGDYNEQFF.

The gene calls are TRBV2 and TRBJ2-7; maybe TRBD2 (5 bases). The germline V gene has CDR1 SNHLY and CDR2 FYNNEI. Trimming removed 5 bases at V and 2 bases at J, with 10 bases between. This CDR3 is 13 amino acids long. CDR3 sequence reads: CASSSGIAYEQYF. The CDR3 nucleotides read TGTGCCAGCAGTTCCGGGATTGCCTACGAGCAGTACTTC.

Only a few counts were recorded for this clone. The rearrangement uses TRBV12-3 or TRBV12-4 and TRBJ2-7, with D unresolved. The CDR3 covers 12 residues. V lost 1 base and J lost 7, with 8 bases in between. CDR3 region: CASSLDVGEQYF. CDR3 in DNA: TGTGCCAGCAGTTTAGATGTGGGGGAGCAGTACTTC.

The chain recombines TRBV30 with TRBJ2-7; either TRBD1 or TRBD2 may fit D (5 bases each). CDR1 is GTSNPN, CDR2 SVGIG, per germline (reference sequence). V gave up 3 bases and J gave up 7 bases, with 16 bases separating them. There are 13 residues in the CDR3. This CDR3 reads CAWSVRDGTEQYF. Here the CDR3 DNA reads TGTGCCTGGAGCGTCCGGGACGGTACGGAGCAGTACTTC.

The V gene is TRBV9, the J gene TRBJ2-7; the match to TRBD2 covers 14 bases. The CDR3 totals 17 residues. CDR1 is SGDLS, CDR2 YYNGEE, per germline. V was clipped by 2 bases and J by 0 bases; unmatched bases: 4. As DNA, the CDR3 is TGTGCCAGCAGCGTTGGGACTAGCGGGGGCCTCTCCTACGAGCAGTACTTC. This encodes CASSVGTSGGLSYEQYF.

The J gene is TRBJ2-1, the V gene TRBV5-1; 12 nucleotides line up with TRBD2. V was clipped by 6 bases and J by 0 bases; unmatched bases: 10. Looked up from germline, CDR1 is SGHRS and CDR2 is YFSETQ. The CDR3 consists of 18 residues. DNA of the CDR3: TGCGCCAGCATGAGGACTAGCGGGGCCTCGAGCTCCTACAATGAGCAGTTCTTC. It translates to CASMRTSGASSSYNEQFF. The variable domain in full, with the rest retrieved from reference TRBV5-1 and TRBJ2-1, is KAGVTQTPRYLIKTRGQQVTLSCSPISGHRSVSWYQQTPGQGLQFLFEYFSETQRNKGNFPGRFSGRQFSNSRSEMNVSTLELGDSALYLCASMRTSGASSSYNEQFFGPGTRLTVL.

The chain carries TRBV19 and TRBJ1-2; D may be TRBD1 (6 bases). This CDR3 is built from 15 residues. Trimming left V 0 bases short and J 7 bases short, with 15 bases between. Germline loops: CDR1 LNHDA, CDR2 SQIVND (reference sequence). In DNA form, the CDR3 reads TGTGCCAGTAGTATAGAGGCCGGACAGATGAGTGGCTACACCTTC. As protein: CASSIEAGQMSGYTF.

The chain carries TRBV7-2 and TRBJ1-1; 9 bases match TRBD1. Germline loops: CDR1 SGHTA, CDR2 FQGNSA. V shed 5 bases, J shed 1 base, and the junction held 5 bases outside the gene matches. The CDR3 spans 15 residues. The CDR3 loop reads CASSPLGQGNTEAFF. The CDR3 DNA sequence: TGTGCCAGCAGCCCTTTGGGACAGGGGAACACTGAAGCTTTCTTT.

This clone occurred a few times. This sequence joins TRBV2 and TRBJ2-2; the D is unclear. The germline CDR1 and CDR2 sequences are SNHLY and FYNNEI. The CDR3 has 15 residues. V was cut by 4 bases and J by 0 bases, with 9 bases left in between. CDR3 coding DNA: TGTGCCAGCAGTGCCTACCCCCCGAACACCGGGGAGCTGTTTTTT. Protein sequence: CASSAYPPNTGELFF.

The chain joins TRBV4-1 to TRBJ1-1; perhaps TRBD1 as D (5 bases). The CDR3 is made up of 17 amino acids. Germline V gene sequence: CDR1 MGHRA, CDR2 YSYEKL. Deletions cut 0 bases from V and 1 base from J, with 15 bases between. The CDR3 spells CASSQDWKAGSNTEAFF. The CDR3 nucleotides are TGCGCCAGCAGCCAAGATTGGAAAGCAGGGTCGAACACTGAAGCTTTCTTT.

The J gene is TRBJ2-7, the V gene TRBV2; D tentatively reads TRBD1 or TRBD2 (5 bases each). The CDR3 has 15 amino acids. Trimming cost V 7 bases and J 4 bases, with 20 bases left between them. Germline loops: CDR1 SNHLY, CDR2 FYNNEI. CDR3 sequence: CASMEGRGVGYEQYF. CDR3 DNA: TGTGCCAGCATGGAAGGACGGGGCGTGGGATACGAGCAGTACTTC.

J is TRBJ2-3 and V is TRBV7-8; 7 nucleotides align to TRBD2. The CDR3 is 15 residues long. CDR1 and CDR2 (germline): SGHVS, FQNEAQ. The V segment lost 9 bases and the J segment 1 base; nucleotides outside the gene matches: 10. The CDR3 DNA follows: TGTGCCAGTCTCCCAGCGGGGCCCCGCACAGATACGCAGTATTTT. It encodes CASLPAGPRTDTQYF.